Listed below are T cell receptor beta chains from one sample, sequenced in a study of blood T cell repertoires in COVID-19. Clones were read by immunoSEQ multiplex PCR, and TCRdb kept only the in-frame ones, dropping some. The table has around 250,000 clones, more than 85% seen once; the top ten hold less than 4.5%. Sequenced material: peripheral blood. These receptors were collected from a man between 18 and 29 years old with active or convalescent COVID-19. Both conserved end residues are part of each CDR3. A D gene is named only where the DNA matches it firmly. Clone size appears in some rows only: once, few, many, or a class for an expanded clone.

D gene	J gene	V gene	clone size	CDR3 DNA	CDR3 protein
TRBD2	TRBJ2-3	TRBV5-1	-	TGCGCCAGCAGCTTAGGGGGGCTAGCGGGCGCAGAATTCACAGATACGCAGTATTTT	CASSLGGLAGAEFTDTQYF
-	TRBJ1-1	TRBV7-9	-	TGTGCCAGCAGCTCTCTATCCAGGGACACTGAAGCTTTCTTT	CASSSLSRDTEAFF
TRBD2	TRBJ2-5	TRBV9	-	TGTGCCAGCAGCTACGGGGTGGGGACTAATATTATCCTAAGGGAGACCCAGTACTTC	CASSYGVGTNIILRETQYF
TRBD1	TRBJ1-1	TRBV27	-	TGTGCCAGCATACAGGGGACTGAAGCTTTCTTT	CASIQGTEAFF
-	TRBJ2-5	TRBV29-1	-	TGCAGCGTTGGGAGAATGGAGACCCAGTACTTC	CSVGRMETQYF
-	TRBJ1-6	TRBV10-3	-	TGTGCCATCAGTGAGTTTCCGGGGGATAATTCACCCCTCCACTTT	CAISEFPGDNSPLHF
TRBD1	TRBJ1-6	TRBV28	-	TGTGCCAGCAGGACTACAGGGGCCCGAGGGTCACCCCTCCACTTT	CASRTTGARGSPLHF
-	TRBJ1-4	TRBV18	-	TGTGCCAGCTCACCAAGGGCGAGGGCAACTAATGAAAAACTGTTTTTT	CASSPRARATNEKLFF
-	TRBJ2-3	TRBV10-3	few	TGTGCCATCAGTGAGGGCCCACTGGGTAGCGGCACAGATACGCAGTATTTT	CAISEGPLGSGTDTQYF
TRBD2	TRBJ2-5	TRBV4-2	-	TGTGCCAGCAGCCAGGGTGCGACTAGCGGGAGGGAGACCCAGTACTTC	CASSQGATSGRETQYF
-	TRBJ1-2	TRBV24-1	-	TGTGCCACCAGTGATTTTGACTTCTATGGCTACACCTTC	CATSDFDFYGYTF
TRBD1	TRBJ2-4	TRBV7-2	-	TGTGCCAGCAGCTCGCAAACAGGGGGCGAAAACATTCAGTACTTC	CASSSQTGGENIQYF
-	TRBJ2-7	TRBV9	-	TGTGCCAGCAGCGTACGGGGGACTCACGAGCAGTACTTC	CASSVRGTHEQYF
-	TRBJ2-1	TRBV21-1	-	TGTGCCAGCAGCATAAAAGAGCAGTTCTTC	CASSIKEQFF
-	TRBJ2-5	TRBV19	-	TGTGCCAGTAGTATCGGGACAATCGAAGAGACCCAGTACTTC	CASSIGTIEETQYF
-	TRBJ2-1	TRBV5-5	-	TGTGCCAGCAGCTTGACAGGGTTCGATGAGCAGTTCTTC	CASSLTGFDEQFF
-	TRBJ2-5	TRBV6-5	-	TGTGCCAGCAGTTACTCAGCGGTTGAGACCCAGTACTTC	CASSYSAVETQYF
-	TRBJ2-5	TRBV2	-	TGTGCCAGCAGGAAGGGGTACCAGTACTTC	CASRKGYQYF
TRBD2	TRBJ2-1	TRBV6-5	-	TGTGCCAGCAGTTCGGGAGGGGCGGGAGGGCAAAGTGAGCAGTTCTTC	CASSSGGAGGQSEQFF
TRBD1	TRBJ1-5	TRBV27	-	TGTGCCAGCAGTTTATTGGGCCCCGAACAGGGGAATCAGCCCCAGCATTTT	CASSLLGPEQGNQPQHF
-	TRBJ1-4	TRBV15	-	TGTGCCACCAGCAGATCTCCCCCGGCGGGTGAAAAACTGTTTTTT	CATSRSPPAGEKLFF
TRBD2	TRBJ2-3	TRBV10-3	-	TGTGCCATCATGGAGCGGGGGGTAGATACGCAGTATTTT	CAIMERGVDTQYF
-	TRBJ1-6	TRBV18	-	TGTGCCAGCTCACCTTCGACAGGCGGGGGTTCACCCCTCCACTTT	CASSPSTGGGSPLHF
-	TRBJ1-1	TRBV10-3	-	TGTGCCATCAGTGGATACACAGAAGCTTTCTTT	CAISGYTEAFF
TRBD2	TRBJ2-2	TRBV7-2	-	TGTGCCAGCAGCTACAATAGCGGGATGGGCCACACCGGGGAGCTGTTTTTT	CASSYNSGMGHTGELFF
-	TRBJ1-4	TRBV6-6	-	TGTGCCAGCAGTTACGCGGAGACTAATGAAAAACTGTTTTTT	CASSYAETNEKLFF
TRBD1	TRBJ2-3	TRBV6-5	-	TGTGCCAGCAGTTACAGGGGGCACACAGATACGCAGTATTTT	CASSYRGHTDTQYF
-	TRBJ1-4	TRBV27	-	TGTGCCAGCAGTTTCCAGGGTGGCAATGAAAAACTGTTTTTT	CASSFQGGNEKLFF
-	TRBJ2-5	TRBV29-1	-	TGCAGTGGTCTCAGGGGATTCCAAGAGACCCAGTACTTC	CSGLRGFQETQYF
-	TRBJ2-1	TRBV7-9	-	TGTGCCAGCAGCTTAGTTCCAAGGGAGAATGAGCAGTTCTTC	CASSLVPRENEQFF
TRBD1	TRBJ1-2	TRBV29-1	-	TGCAGCGTCACCCAATGGACAGGGGAGATAGGCTATGGCTACACCTTC	CSVTQWTGEIGYGYTF
TRBD1	TRBJ1-2	TRBV30	few	TGTGCCTGGAACAGTTGGGGACAGGGGCCTTTCAAATATGGCTACACCTTC	CAWNSWGQGPFKYGYTF
TRBD1	TRBJ2-7	TRBV30	-	TGTGCCTGGAGTAAAGGGCAGGGGGTGTACGAGCAGTACTTC	CAWSKGQGVYEQYF
-	TRBJ1-5	TRBV6-5	once	TGTGCCAGCATAGGAGTCAGTAGCAATCAGCCCCAGCATTTT	CASIGVSSNQPQHF
-	TRBJ1-1	TRBV27	-	TGTGCCAGCAGTTTCCACCGACAGAACACTGAAGCTTTCTTT	CASSFHRQNTEAFF
-	TRBJ2-1	TRBV27	-	TGTGCCAGCAGTTTATATCGCGGATCCTACAATGAGCAGTTCTTC	CASSLYRGSYNEQFF
-	TRBJ2-5	TRBV25-1	-	TGTGCCAGCAGCGCCGACGGGGGAAGGGAGACCCAGTACTTC	CASSADGGRETQYF
-	TRBJ2-1	TRBV7-9	-	TGTGCCAGCAGCTTAGGGCTAGGCCATGACAATGAGCAGTTCTTC	CASSLGLGHDNEQFF
TRBD1	TRBJ2-2	TRBV29-1	-	TGCAGCGGACTGAAGACCGGGACAGGTAACACCGGGGAGCTGTTTTTT	CSGLKTGTGNTGELFF
-	TRBJ1-4	TRBV28	-	TGTGCCAGCACCCCTATCGAGCCCGGAACTAATGAAAAACTGTTTTTT	CASTPIEPGTNEKLFF